These 30 T cell receptor beta chains came from one sample sequenced in a study of spatial heterogeneity in lung cancer. Time point denoted: sample taken at primary tumor resection. One entry per CDR3 protein, called by TCRdb with MiXCR from the 5' RACE reads. The sample shows 25,000 or so distinct CDR3 sequences, less than 6% of them seen only once. The source was PBMCs, collected at surgery. The receptor set was obtained from a male donor with early-stage non-small cell lung cancer.

This clonotype was detected ten times or more. This chain connects TRBV3-1 to TRBJ1-1; D call uncertain. Germline V gives CDR1 LGHDT, CDR2 YNNKEL (reference sequence). V was pared by 7 bases and J by 1 base, with 13 bases between. The CDR3 is 14 residues long. CDR3 in amino acids: CASTNKGTNTEAFF. The CDR3 DNA sequence: TGTGCCAGCACAAATAAAGGAACGAACACTGAAGCTTTCTTT.

This clonotype has a count of ten or more. V gene TRBV11-2 combines with J gene TRBJ1-1; 9 positions agree with TRBD1. V was clipped by 6 bases and J by 5 bases; unmatched bases: 7. The germline gives CDR1 SGHAT, CDR2 FQNNGV. The CDR3 is made up of 14 amino acids. The CDR3 DNA reads as TGTGCCAGCAGTTTCACAGGGGGCCTTACTGAAGCTTTCTTT. As protein: CASSFTGGLTEAFF.

This clonotype has at least ten counts. The genes are TRBV4-1 and TRBJ2-4; TRBD2 aligns across 12 bases. V shed 1 base and J 5 bases; nucleotides not matched to a gene: 3. Germline V lookup: CDR1 MGHRA, CDR2 YSYEKL. This CDR3 has 16 amino acids. CDR3 sequence (DNA): TGCGCCAGCAGCCAAGGACTAGCGGGAGTCGAAAACATTCAGTACTTC. Residues: CASSQGLAGVENIQYF.

This clonotype appeared many times. The V gene is TRBV7-2, the J gene TRBJ2-5; no clear D gene. This CDR3 has 13 residues. The V and J ends lost 5 bases and 0 bases respectively, with 7 bases between them. Germline values: CDR1 SGHTA, CDR2 FQGNSA. CDR3 sequence reads: CASSPQYQETQYF. The DNA of the CDR3 is TGTGCCAGCAGCCCTCAGTACCAAGAGACCCAGTACTTC.

The sample holds many counts of this clonotype. At one of its ends the junction is not consistent with the germline gene, which may arise from a read error. The J gene is TRBJ2-7, the V gene TRBV7-9; D gene ambiguous. Germline CDR1 reads SEHNR; CDR2 reads FQNEAQ (reference sequence). The CDR3 is 13 residues long. The CDR3 coding sequence is TGTGCCAGCAGCTTAGAGGTGGGAAACCCCGCGGACTTC. This sequence encodes CASSLEVGNPADF. Combining the CDR3 with reference TRBV7-9 and TRBJ2-7 gives the whole variable domain DTGVSQNPRHKITKRGQNVTFRCDPISEHNRLYWYRQTLGQGPEFLTYFQNEAQLEKSRLLSDRFSAERPKGSFSTLEIQRTEQGDSAMYLCASSLEVGNPADFGPGTRLTVT.

This clonotype has ten or more counts. The rearrangement links TRBV6-2 or TRBV6-3 to TRBJ1-1, with TRBD1 as a possible D gene (5 bases). Trimming took 5 bases from V and 4 from J, leaving 14 bases between them. CDR3 length: 14 residues. CDR1 and CDR2 (germline): MNHEY, SVGEGT. The CDR3 loop is CASSPDSLVTEAFF. The CDR3 nucleotides are TGTGCCAGCAGTCCCGACAGCCTGGTCACTGAAGCTTTCTTT.

The sample holds many counts of this clonotype. CDR3 residues: CASSLTWTDYEQYF. In nucleotides, the CDR3 is TGTGCCAGCAGCTTAACATGGACGGACTACGAGCAGTACTTC. The J gene is TRBJ2-7, the V gene TRBV11-2; D ambiguous. CDR3 length equals 14 residues. Germline CDR1 is SGHAT and CDR2 is FQNNGV. V was shortened by 2 bases and J by 3 bases, with 11 bases between the two germline ends.

This clonotype was detected ten times or more. V gene TRBV6-1 combines with J gene TRBJ2-1; unclear D gene. The CDR3 is 12 amino acids. Germline CDR1 MNHNS, CDR2 SASEGT. The germline V and J ends were trimmed by 7 bases and 8 bases, with 12 bases remaining between them. In DNA, the CDR3 is TGTGCCAGCACGGCAGGCCTGGATGAGCAGTTCTTC. This translates into CASTAGLDEQFF.

The CDR3 DNA reads TGCGCCAGCAGCCTGGGAGGAGCAGATACGCAGTATTTT. As protein: CASSLGGADTQYF. This chain links TRBV5-1 with TRBJ2-3, with a tentative D call TRBD2 (6 bases). The CDR3 runs 13 residues. Germline V CDR1 and CDR2: SGHRS, YFSETQ. Trimming shortened V by 4 bases and J by 4 bases, and 10 bases separated the two germline ends.

Points on this clonotype: Germline and junction disagree at one end, which may indicate a read error. The chain uses TRBV3-1 and TRBJ1-1; D unresolved. CDR3 length: 14 amino acids. Per germline, CDR1 LGHDT and CDR2 YNNKEL (reference sequence). CDR3 protein: CASNQSLLNTEAFF. The CDR3 DNA is TGTGCCAGCAACCAAAGTTTGCTGAACACTGAAGCTTTCTTT.

This clonotype was found many times. The V gene is TRBV7-3, the J gene TRBJ2-6, with D perhaps given as TRBD1 or TRBD2 (5 bases each). The CDR3 runs 17 residues. V was cut by 3 bases and J by 0 bases, with 12 bases left in between. Germline V gene data show CDR1 as SGHTA and CDR2 as FQGTGA. The CDR3 protein is CASSFSRGRSGANVLTF. The CDR3, as DNA: TGTGCCAGCAGCTTCTCTCGGGGCCGCTCTGGGGCCAACGTCCTGACTTTC.

The chain links TRBV29-1 to TRBJ2-7, with 10 bases matching TRBD1. The CDR3 extends over 14 amino acids. After removal of 4 bases from V and 3 bases from J, the junction contained 6 bases not matched to a gene. Germline assignment: CDR1 SQVTM and CDR2 ANQGSEA. CDR3 in DNA: TGCAGCGTTGTAGGGACAGGGGTAGGCTACGAGCAGTACTTC. Its protein is CSVVGTGVGYEQYF.

This clonotype was recorded many times. This sequence joins TRBV9 and TRBJ2-1, with D hard to call. Germline CDR1 and CDR2: SGDLS and YYNGEE. The CDR3 is 15 amino acids. V was cut by 1 base and J by 5 bases, with 13 bases left in between. The CDR3 DNA follows: TGTGCCAGCAGCGTAAGTCGACCTCCGGACAATGAGCAGTTCTTC. This gives the protein CASSVSRPPDNEQFF.

This clonotype was seen at least ten times. The chain joins TRBV27 to TRBJ1-1, with a tentative D call TRBD1 (5 bases). CDR1 is MNHEY and CDR2 is SMNVEV in the germline V gene (reference sequence). The CDR3 spans 14 residues. The V end was cut by 7 bases, the J end by 4 bases, with 16 bases between. The CDR3 here is CASMSAGYFTEAFF. The CDR3 DNA reads TGTGCCAGCATGTCGGCAGGGTATTTCACTGAAGCTTTCTTT.

This clonotype showed up many times. The chain employs TRBV18 and TRBJ2-5, with D perhaps being TRBD1 or TRBD2 (5 bases each). V was pared by 0 bases and J by 4 bases, with 9 bases between. Looked up from germline, CDR1 is KGHSH and CDR2 is LQKENI. The CDR3 is 14 amino acids. The CDR3 bases are TGTGCCAGCTCACCACCGTCGGGGCTAGAGACCCAGTACTTC. This encodes CASSPPSGLETQYF.

This clonotype was seen many times. The rearrangement uses TRBV6-2 or TRBV6-3 and TRBJ2-4; 8 nucleotides agree with TRBD1. The germline gives CDR1 MNHEY, CDR2 SVGEGT. V was pared by 8 bases and J by 2 bases, with 5 bases of the junction left unmatched. CDR3 length: 14 amino acids. CDR3 in DNA: TGTGCCAGCGCAGGGGGCGGCCCCAAAAACATTCAGTACTTC. It translates to CASAGGGPKNIQYF.

This clonotype was seen many times. The chain links TRBV28 to TRBJ2-7; tentative D call: TRBD1 (6 bases). Germline V CDR1 and CDR2: MDHEN, SYDVKM. The CDR3 contains 12 residues. Deletions cut 6 bases from V and 6 bases from J, with 12 bases between. DNA for the CDR3: TGTGCCAGCAGCAGAACAGGGTCCGAGCAGTACTTC. Protein: CASSRTGSEQYF.

This clonotype has at least ten counts. The rearrangement links TRBV28 to TRBJ1-1; D remains ambiguous. CDR1 MDHEN and CDR2 SYDVKM come from the germline V gene. V was trimmed by 7 bases and J by 3 bases, leaving 15 bases between them. The CDR3 totals 14 residues. CDR3: CASMGNPVDTEAFF. CDR3 in DNA: TGTGCCAGCATGGGGAATCCCGTGGACACTGAAGCTTTCTTT.

This clonotype was recorded at least ten times. This sequence joins TRBV3-1 and TRBJ1-5; D ambiguous. Trimming removed 3 bases at V and 1 base at J, with 7 bases between. This CDR3 is built from 14 residues. Per germline, CDR1 LGHDT and CDR2 YNNKEL (reference sequence). The CDR3 loop reads CASSQGGSNQPQHF. The CDR3 nucleotides are TGTGCCAGCAGCCAGGGTGGAAGCAATCAGCCCCAGCATTTT. Full variable domain (rest looked up from reference TRBV3-1 and TRBJ1-5): DTAVSQTPKYLVTQMGNDKSIKCEQNLGHDTMYWYKQDSKKFLKIMFSYNNKELIINETVPNRFSPKSPDKAHLNLHINSLELGDSAVYFCASSQGGSNQPQHFGDGTRLSIL.

To note about this clonotype: Compared with germline, one end of the junction differs, possibly owing to a read error. This chain connects TRBV6-5 to TRBJ2-1; weak D call: TRBD1 (6 bases). CDR1 MNHEY and CDR2 SVGAGI come from the germline V gene. This CDR3 spans 17 amino acids. This CDR3 reads CASSHSPTGSSYNEQFF. The CDR3, as DNA: TGTGCCAGCAGTCACTCCCCGACAGGCAGCTCCTACAATGAGCAGTTCTTC.

This clonotype appeared many times. The chain combines TRBV14 with TRBJ2-1; the D is unclear. CDR3 length equals 15 residues. The germline V and J ends were trimmed by 0 bases and 9 bases, with 15 bases remaining between them. Germline V gene lookup returns CDR1 SGHDN and CDR2 FVKESK. The CDR3 region is CASSQDGLLPTEQFF. DNA for the CDR3: TGTGCCAGCAGCCAAGATGGTCTGCTACCTACTGAGCAGTTCTTC.

This clonotype was seen at least ten times. The chain carries TRBV2 and TRBJ2-7; unclear D gene. Germline V gives CDR1 SNHLY, CDR2 FYNNEI. The CDR3 has 15 residues. Trimming pared 6 bases from V and 1 base from J, leaving 16 bases between. The CDR3 coding sequence is TGTGCCAGCAGCTACGACCCCGGCCGGTCCTACGAGCAGTACTTC. Translating it yields CASSYDPGRSYEQYF.

In this sample, this clonotype turned up many times. The rearrangement joins TRBV18 to TRBJ1-1, with a possible D match to TRBD1 (6 bases). Germline assignment: CDR1 KGHSH and CDR2 LQKENI. The CDR3 covers 13 residues. V was cut by 5 bases and J by 4 bases, with 11 bases left in between. Here the CDR3 DNA reads TGTGCCAGCTCAGGGGGCGCAGGCACTGAAGCTTTCTTT. Protein sequence: CASSGGAGTEAFF.

This clonotype was counted many times. The chain couples TRBV20-1 to TRBJ2-1; 11 positions agree with TRBD2. The CDR3 is made up of 14 amino acids. Germline assignment: CDR1 DFQATT and CDR2 SNEGSKA (reference sequence). V lost 7 bases, J lost 4 bases, and 6 bases stayed unmatched. In DNA form, the CDR3 reads TGCAGTGTTGGGACTAGCGGAGATTACAATGAGCAGTTCTTC. Translating it yields CSVGTSGDYNEQFF.

In this sample, this clonotype turned up many times. This CDR3 is CSVARGSTRGETQYF. The CDR3 bases are TGCAGCGTTGCACGCGGGTCCACGCGGGGAGAGACCCAGTACTTC. The genes are TRBV29-1 and TRBJ2-5; D perhaps matches TRBD2 (6 bases). The V gene's germline CDR1 is SQVTM and CDR2 ANQGSEA. V was pared by 4 bases and J by 4 bases, with 19 bases between. The CDR3 consists of 15 residues. The full variable domain, with the rest looked up from reference TRBV29-1 and TRBJ2-5, is SAVISQKPSRDICQRGTSLTIQCQVDSQVTMMFWYRQQPGQSLTLIATANQGSEATYESGFVIDKFPISRPNLTFSTLTVSNMSPEDSSIYLCSVARGSTRGETQYFGPGTRLLVL.

This clonotype was recorded at least ten times. This rearrangement joins TRBV4-2 to TRBJ1-4; maybe TRBD1 (6 bases). The germline V gene has CDR1 LGHNA and CDR2 YNFKEQ. The CDR3 sequence is 15 residues long. Trimming pared 3 bases from V and 2 bases from J, leaving 10 bases between. CDR3 in amino acids: CASSQWGGTNEKLFF. The DNA of the CDR3 is TGTGCCAGCAGCCAGTGGGGGGGCACTAATGAAAAACTGTTTTTT.

This clonotype was seen ten or more times. The chain is built from TRBV28 and TRBJ2-4, with D perhaps TRBD1 or TRBD2 (5 bases each). The CDR3 loop spans 12 amino acids. Germline CDR1 reads MDHEN; CDR2 reads SYDVKM. Trimming shortened V by 2 bases and J by 10 bases, and 9 bases separated the two germline ends. In DNA, the CDR3 is TGTGCCAGCAGTTTACGAGGGACGATTCAGTACTTC. Its protein is CASSLRGTIQYF.

This clonotype was counted many times. V usage is TRBV5-5 and J usage is TRBJ2-2; 7 bases match TRBD1. The CDR3 has 17 residues. Unmatched junction bases numbered 14, after V lost 4 bases and J lost 5 bases. The germline V gene has CDR1 SGHKS and CDR2 YYEKEE (reference sequence). CDR3 DNA: TGTGCCAGCAGCCTAAAAAACCCCAGGGGGTCTACCGGGGAGCTGTTTTTT. Translation gives CASSLKNPRGSTGELFF.

This clonotype was recorded at least ten times. The chain is built from TRBV6-6 and TRBJ2-7; D is uncertain. Trimming left V 2 bases short and J 0 bases short, with 11 bases between. CDR1 and CDR2 (germline): MNHNY, SVGAGI (reference sequence). The CDR3 spans 15 residues. DNA for the CDR3: TGTGCCAGCAGTTACGGATTGGGTTTCTCCTACGAGCAGTACTTC. Translation: CASSYGLGFSYEQYF.

At least ten counts were recorded for this clonotype. V gene TRBV6-5 combines with J gene TRBJ2-7; possible D gene TRBD2, 7 bases. This CDR3 has 16 amino acids. V was pared by 2 bases and J by 1 base, with 15 bases between. Germline V CDR1 and CDR2: MNHEY, SVGAGI. The CDR3 sequence is CASSYMGGTPSYEQYF. For the CDR3, the DNA is TGTGCCAGCAGTTACATGGGAGGGACACCTTCCTACGAGCAGTACTTC.